This T cell receptor (beta chain) emerged from a study of T cells after somatic rescue of genetic block. This CDR3 contains 13 residues. The V and J ends lost 4 bases and 11 bases respectively, with 16 bases between them. CDR1 and CDR2 (germline): MNHNS, SASEGT. TCRdb keeps only in-frame clones here, not all; method: immunoSEQ multiplex PCR. The sample gives tens of thousands of clones, 92% of which show up once; about 2.9% is in the top ten. The clonotype originates from a man in his forties. Sequencing used peripheral blood mononuclear cells (PBMCs). This sequence joins TRBV6-1 and TRBJ2-3; tentatively, D is TRBD2 (7 bases). The CDR3 protein is CASSGEQGGKQYF. As DNA, the CDR3 is TGTGCCAGCAGTGGTGAACAGGGAGGGAAGCAGTATTTT.